Each of the 23 T cell receptor beta chains below was sequenced from the same sample in a study of response to subunit inactivated influenza vaccine. TCRdb fed the RT-PCR reads into MiXCR, producing one record per CDR3 protein. The sample yields some 850,000 distinct CDR3 sequences, 18% seen once. The sequences come from PBMCs from blood, collected about 5 days after vaccination. The receptor source for this set is a middle-aged man who received an inactivated influenza vaccine.

The sample holds many counts of this clonotype. The chain is built from TRBV5-1 and TRBJ1-1; 11 bases are a match to TRBD1. With 2 bases clipped from V and 2 bases from J, the junction kept 2 bases outside the gene matches. Germline lookup yields CDR1 SGHRS and CDR2 YFSETQ. The CDR3 length is 15 residues. The CDR3 region has the DNA TGCGCCAGCAGCTTTCGGACAGGGGGCAACACTGAAGCTTTCTTT. Its protein is CASSFRTGGNTEAFF.

This clonotype was observed many times. The rearrangement links TRBV12-3 or TRBV12-4 to TRBJ2-2; TRBD2 agrees at 15 bases. Trimming took 5 bases from V and 6 from J; bases not matched to a gene: 1. The CDR3 runs 15 residues. In nucleotides, the CDR3 is TGTGCCAGCAGTCGGACTAGCGGGAGGGCCGGGGAGCTGTTTTTT. Its protein product is CASSRTSGRAGELFF.

CDR3 protein: CASSPHRVITDTQYF. The CDR3 nucleotides read TGTGCCAGCAGTCCGCACAGGGTAATAACAGATACGCAGTATTTT. The chain employs TRBV28 and TRBJ2-3; weak D call: TRBD1 (6 bases). The CDR3 has 15 residues. The germline gives CDR1 MDHEN, CDR2 SYDVKM. Trimming took 5 bases from V and 3 from J, leaving 15 bases between them.

The chain is built from TRBV6-1 and TRBJ2-2; D gene unclear. The CDR3 contains 13 residues. Germline CDR1 MNHNS, CDR2 SASEGT. Deletions cut 6 bases from V and 7 bases from J, with 12 bases between. The CDR3 region has the DNA TGTGCCAGCAGCGTAATCAGGAGCGGGGAGCTGTTTTTT. Translated, it gives CASSVIRSGELFF.

The chain carries TRBV27 and TRBJ1-1; D call uncertain. The ends were cut back, 2 bases at V and 4 bases at J, with 8 bases in the middle. The CDR3 is 13 amino acids. Germline values: CDR1 MNHEY, CDR2 SMNVEV (reference sequence). CDR3 loop: CASSLIGRTEAFF. The DNA for the CDR3 is TGTGCCAGCAGTTTAATTGGCCGCACTGAAGCTTTCTTT.

This chain links TRBV2 with TRBJ2-1; D remains ambiguous. V was pared by 3 bases and J by 5 bases, with 17 bases between. The CDR3 extends over 16 amino acids. Germline CDR1 and CDR2: SNHLY and FYNNEI. DNA for the CDR3: TGTGCCAGCAGTGAGGGTCGGGTTTCACAGCACAATGAGCAGTTCTTC. Translation: CASSEGRVSQHNEQFF.

This sequence joins TRBV6-5 and TRBJ1-5; D is possibly TRBD1 (6 bases). Trimming pared 6 bases from V and 4 bases from J, leaving 16 bases between. CDR3 size: 15 residues. CDR1 and CDR2 (germline): MNHEY, SVGAGI. The CDR3 nucleotides are TGTGCCAGCAGATTCTCCGGGACAACAAATCAGCCCCAGCATTTT. Its translation is CASRFSGTTNQPQHF.

This chain joins TRBV4-2 and TRBJ1-4; the D gene is possibly TRBD1 (5 bases). V shed 0 bases and J shed 6 bases, with 11 bases lying between them. The CDR3 consists of 15 residues. Germline V CDR1 and CDR2: LGHNA, YNFKEQ. This CDR3 reads CASSQDGGRDEKLFF. CDR3 coding DNA: TGTGCCAGCAGCCAAGATGGGGGACGCGATGAAAAACTGTTTTTT.

This chain uses TRBV6-1 with TRBJ1-2; D uncertain. V lost 6 bases, J lost 4 bases, and 12 bases lay in between. The CDR3 extends over 13 amino acids. Looked up from germline, CDR1 is MNHNS and CDR2 is SASEGT. Written as DNA, the CDR3 is TGTGCCAGCAGCATCGGGCCGGCCTATGGCTACACCTTC. This translates into CASSIGPAYGYTF.

This clonotype turned up a few times. This rearrangement joins TRBV7-2 to TRBJ1-1; D possibly corresponds to TRBD1 (5 bases). Trimming took 5 bases from V and 4 from J, leaving 20 bases between them. Germline V gene data show CDR1 as SGHTA and CDR2 as FQGNSA. The CDR3 spans 16 residues. The CDR3, as DNA: TGTGCCAGCAGCGCCCCCGTCTTATTGGGGGTCACTGAAGCTTTCTTT. Protein: CASSAPVLLGVTEAFF.

This clonotype was counted at least ten times. The rearrangement links TRBV20-1 to TRBJ2-1, with D uncertain. The CDR3 consists of 11 residues. The germline V gene encodes CDR1 DFQATT and CDR2 SNEGSKA (reference sequence). The V and J ends lost 3 bases and 3 bases respectively, with 3 bases between them. In DNA, the CDR3 is TGCAGTGCTAGCCTCTACAATGAGCAGTTCTTC. This gives the protein CSASLYNEQFF.

This clonotype was counted only a few times. The chain links TRBV12-3 or TRBV12-4 to TRBJ2-1; D might be TRBD2 (5 bases). The CDR3 runs 16 residues. V gave up 1 base and J gave up 8 bases, with 18 bases separating them. In DNA form, the CDR3 reads TGTGCCAGCAGTTTAGGGGCCGCGGCTAGCATCCATGAGCAGTTCTTC. Protein: CASSLGAAASIHEQFF.

The rearrangement joins TRBV7-2 to TRBJ1-1; 9 bases match TRBD1. Trimming at V came to 5 bases and at J to 10 bases, leaving 5 bases not matched to a gene. Looked up from germline, CDR1 is SGHTA and CDR2 is FQGNSA. The CDR3 totals 12 residues. The CDR3 sequence: CASSAYRGPAFF. CDR3 in DNA: TGTGCCAGCAGCGCCTACAGGGGGCCAGCTTTCTTT.

This clonotype has just a few counts. J is TRBJ1-1 and V is TRBV20-1, with D unresolved. V was cut by 3 bases and J by 1 base, with 9 bases left in between. Looked up from germline, CDR1 is DFQATT and CDR2 is SNEGSKA (reference sequence). This CDR3 is 13 amino acids long. The CDR3 nucleotides read TGCAGTGCTAGCCCAACTAGGAACACTGAAGCTTTCTTT. It specifies CSASPTRNTEAFF.

As concerns this clonotype: At one end, the junction sequence differs from germline, possibly due to a read error. This chain uses TRBV7-8 with TRBJ1-6; possible D gene TRBD1, 5 bases. The germline V gene has CDR1 SGHVS and CDR2 FQNEAQ. The CDR3 is 15 amino acids. CDR3 in DNA: TGTGCCAACAGCGCCAGTAGGGGCCATAGGCCACCCCTCCACTTT. Amino acids: CANSASRGHRPPLHF.

This clonotype appeared a few times. The genes are TRBV28 and TRBJ2-2; no definite D call. The V end lost 10 bases, the J end lost 2 bases, and 8 bases lay between the germline ends. The CDR3 totals 12 residues. Germline CDR1 reads MDHEN; CDR2 reads SYDVKM. The CDR3 spells CAIELNTGELFF. The CDR3 DNA follows: TGTGCCATCGAGTTAAACACCGGGGAGCTGTTTTTT.

The rearrangement links TRBV5-1 to TRBJ2-2; tentatively, D is TRBD1 (6 bases). The CDR3 is made up of 15 amino acids. V shed 5 bases and J shed 5 bases, with 16 bases lying between them. Germline loops: CDR1 SGHRS, CDR2 YFSETQ. The CDR3 region has the DNA TGCGCCAGCAGAATTCTGGGGGCGAGGACCGGGGAGCTGTTTTTT. Translation gives CASRILGARTGELFF.

This clonotype came up a few times. The chain couples TRBV20-1 to TRBJ1-1; TRBD1 matches 7 bases. The CDR3 spans 15 residues. CDR1 DFQATT and CDR2 SNEGSKA come from the germline V gene (reference sequence). The J segment lost 1 base and the V segment lost 2 bases, leaving 7 bases of the junction unmatched. The CDR3 nucleotides read TGCAGTGCTAGACCAGGCCGACAGGGGAACACTGAAGCTTTCTTT. This codes for CSARPGRQGNTEAFF.

The chain's CDR3 is CSARRGRTDTQYF. DNA for the CDR3: TGCAGTGCCAGGAGGGGTCGCACAGATACGCAGTATTTT. The chain carries TRBV20-1 and TRBJ2-3, with a weak D call TRBD2 (6 bases). Germline V CDR1 and CDR2: DFQATT, SNEGSKA (reference sequence). V lost 6 bases to trimming and J lost 1 base, with 11 bases between them. CDR3 length equals 13 residues.

Only a few counts were recorded for this clonotype. The chain joins TRBV15 to TRBJ2-7; the D gene is possibly TRBD1 (6 bases). Trimming removed 8 bases from V and 3 bases from J, with 8 bases in between. This CDR3 has 11 residues. Germline CDR1 is LNHNV and CDR2 is YYDKDF (reference sequence). For the CDR3, the DNA is TGTGCCACCGGGACAAGCTACGAGCAGTACTTC. Translation: CATGTSYEQYF.

This clonotype has just a few counts. This chain connects TRBV6-5 to TRBJ2-7, with 8 bases lining up with TRBD1. This CDR3 spans 15 amino acids. Germline V gene data show CDR1 as MNHEY and CDR2 as SVGAGI. The ends lost 0 bases at V and 3 bases at J; junction bases unmatched: 4. CDR3 sequence (DNA): TGTGCCAGCAGTTACTCGGCAGGGGGCAACTACGAGCAGTACTTC. Translating gives CASSYSAGGNYEQYF.

In this sample, this clonotype turned up a few times. J is TRBJ1-3 and V is TRBV10-3; tentatively, D is TRBD1 (5 bases). Trimming removed 8 bases at V and 6 bases at J, with 17 bases between. Germline values: CDR1 ENHRY, CDR2 SYGVKD. The CDR3 is 14 residues long. The CDR3 DNA follows: TGTGCCATCTCGAAAGAGGGGTTCGTAAACACCATATATTTT. It specifies CAISKEGFVNTIYF.

This chain joins TRBV5-1 and TRBJ2-1, with D perhaps assigned TRBD1 or TRBD2 (5 bases each). V was trimmed by 4 bases and J by 8 bases, leaving 19 bases between them. Germline CDR1 is SGHRS and CDR2 is YFSETQ. This CDR3 is 15 amino acids long. CDR3 DNA: TGCGCCAGCAGCGGGGTGGGACCATCCTCCGATGAGCAGTTCTTC. This translates into CASSGVGPSSDEQFF. Drawing the rest from reference TRBV5-1 and TRBJ2-1, the complete variable domain is KAGVTQTPRYLIKTRGQQVTLSCSPISGHRSVSWYQQTPGQGLQFLFEYFSETQRNKGNFPGRFSGRQFSNSRSEMNVSTLELGDSALYLCASSGVGPSSDEQFFGPGTRLTVL.